What follows are 31 T cell receptor beta chains derived from one specimen sequenced in a study of T cell changes during pregnancy in multiple sclerosis. The data were produced by immunoSEQ multiplex PCR, yet TCRdb's version contains in-frame clones alone and is incomplete. The table includes some 60,000 clones, about nine tenths detected once. The source material was CD4+ T cells from peripheral blood mononuclear cells, sampled in the first trimester of pregnancy. These receptors came from a female donor with multiple sclerosis, enrolled in a pregnancy study.

The V call is TRBV7-3, the J call TRBJ1-1; D is undetermined. There are 14 residues in the CDR3. V dropped 4 bases and J dropped 1 base, with 10 bases sitting between them. Per germline, CDR1 SGHTA and CDR2 FQGTGA. The CDR3: CASSSGRGNTEAFF. CDR3 sequence (DNA): TGTGCCAGCAGCTCTGGACGGGGGAACACTGAAGCTTTCTTT.

V gene TRBV10-3 combines with J gene TRBJ2-7, with 7 nucleotides matching TRBD1. CDR1 is ENHRY and CDR2 is SYGVKD in the germline V gene. The V gene end was trimmed by 10 bases and the J gene end by 4 bases; junction bases not matched to a gene: 4. The CDR3 is 11 residues long. The CDR3 DNA is TGTGCCAGTAAGGGGGCTTACGAGCAGTACTTC. As protein: CASKGAYEQYF.

The V call is TRBV4-2, the J call TRBJ2-1, with 8 bases matching TRBD2. This CDR3 comprises 16 residues. CDR1 and CDR2 (germline): LGHNA, YNFKEQ. The ends lost 2 bases at V and 7 bases at J; junction bases unmatched: 10. CDR3: CASSQWRGDLRNEQFF. CDR3 DNA sequence: TGTGCCAGCAGCCAATGGCGGGGGGACCTTAGGAATGAGCAGTTCTTC.

V usage is TRBV18 and J usage is TRBJ2-1; tentatively, D is TRBD2 (5 bases). From germline, CDR1 is KGHSH and CDR2 LQKENI. Between the trimmed V and J ends, which lost 1 base and 9 bases, there was a span of 13 bases. The CDR3 runs 14 residues. CDR3 sequence reads: CASSPLAQEVEQFF. DNA of the CDR3: TGTGCCAGCTCACCACTTGCTCAGGAGGTTGAGCAGTTCTTC.

The gene calls are TRBV5-1 and TRBJ2-3; 11 bases agree with TRBD2. The CDR3 spans 18 residues. Germline V gene lookup returns CDR1 SGHRS and CDR2 YFSETQ. Unmatched junction bases numbered 7, after V lost 0 bases and J lost 1 base. The CDR3 loop is CASSLGLAGGRGTDTQYF. The CDR3 region has the DNA TGCGCCAGCAGCTTGGGGCTAGCGGGGGGAAGAGGCACAGATACGCAGTATTTT.

The J gene is TRBJ2-7, the V gene TRBV5-1, with TRBD1 matching 7 bases. Germline V gives CDR1 SGHRS, CDR2 YFSETQ. The CDR3 extends over 14 amino acids. After removal of 4 bases from V and 6 bases from J, the junction contained 10 bases not matched to a gene. The CDR3 here is CASSLRGGASEQYF. The CDR3 DNA is TGCGCCAGCAGCCTGAGAGGGGGCGCGTCCGAGCAGTACTTC.

V is TRBV7-8 and J is TRBJ2-2, with a tentative D call TRBD1 (6 bases). The CDR3 is 15 amino acids. Trimming took 2 bases from V and 5 from J, leaving 12 bases between them. From germline, CDR1 is SGHVS and CDR2 FQNEAQ. The CDR3 loop reads CASSLRGGTTGELFF. DNA for the CDR3: TGTGCCAGCAGCTTACGTGGGGGCACTACCGGGGAGCTGTTTTTT. The whole variable domain, filled in from reference TRBV7-8 and TRBJ2-2, reads GAGVSQSPRYKVAKRGQDVALRCDPISGHVSLFWYQQALGQGPEFLTYFQNEAQLDKSGLPSDRFFAERPEGSVSTLKIQRTQQEDSAVYLCASSLRGGTTGELFFGEGSRLTVL.

The chain joins TRBV9 to TRBJ1-5; D is unresolved. The CDR3 runs to 13 residues. Germline loops: CDR1 SGDLS, CDR2 YYNGEE. V was shortened by 0 bases and J by 9 bases, with 10 bases between the two germline ends. The DNA for the CDR3 is TGTGCCAGCAGCGTAGAGGAGGGTGCGCCCCAGCATTTT. This sequence encodes CASSVEEGAPQHF.

The chain has TRBV5-1 and TRBJ2-7; 7 nucleotides align to TRBD2. V trimming: 3 bases; J trimming: 2 bases; junction bases outside the gene matches: 5. CDR1 and CDR2 from the germline V gene are SGHRS and YFSETQ. The CDR3 length is 14 residues. Here the CDR3 reads CASSSGLVPYEQYF. The CDR3 region has the DNA TGCGCCAGCAGCTCCGGACTAGTCCCCTACGAGCAGTACTTC.

This rearrangement joins TRBV18 to TRBJ2-5; no clear D gene. CDR1 and CDR2 from the germline V gene are KGHSH and LQKENI. V was clipped by 4 bases and J by 3 bases, with 9 bases between them. The CDR3 extends over 13 amino acids. The DNA of the CDR3 is TGTGCCAGCTCACGACCGCCTAAAGAGACCCAGTACTTC. This sequence encodes CASSRPPKETQYF. Drawing the rest from reference TRBV18 and TRBJ2-5, the complete variable domain is NAGVMQNPRHLVRRRGQEARLRCSPMKGHSHVYWYRQLPEEGLKFMVYLQKENIIDESGMPKERFSAEFPKEGPSILRIQQVVRGDSAAYFCASSRPPKETQYFGPGTRLLVL.

The chain is built from TRBV15 and TRBJ1-1, with 9 bases aligning to TRBD1. Germline CDR1 and CDR2: LNHNV and YYDKDF (reference sequence). J was trimmed by 2 bases and V by 3 bases; bases with no gene match: 13. The length of the CDR3 is 18 residues. The CDR3 DNA reads TGTGCCACCAGCAGTGGACTCCGGGACAGGGCTAAAAACACTGAAGCTTTCTTT. This encodes CATSSGLRDRAKNTEAFF.

In its sample, this clone was seen a few times. The gene calls are TRBV10-3 and TRBJ1-1; D may be TRBD1 (5 bases). Trimming shortened V by 10 bases and J by 1 base, and 10 bases separated the two germline ends. Germline V gene data show CDR1 as ENHRY and CDR2 as SYGVKD. This CDR3 is 12 amino acids long. CDR3 coding DNA: TGTGCCACATGGGGGGGGAACACTGAAGCTTTCTTT. Its protein product is CATWGGNTEAFF.

This chain uses TRBV9 with TRBJ1-2, with 8 bases aligning to TRBD1. The junction had 2 bases not matched to a gene; V was cut back by 0 bases and J by 4 bases. Germline assignment: CDR1 SGDLS and CDR2 YYNGEE. This CDR3 has 14 amino acids. The CDR3: CASSVGDRTYGYTF. CDR3 DNA: TGTGCCAGCAGCGTAGGGGACAGGACCTATGGCTACACCTTC.

The CDR3 DNA reads TGCAGCGGGGGACTAGCGGGGGGGCGCGAGCTGTTTTTT. As protein: CSGGLAGGRELFF. The chain uses TRBV29-1 and TRBJ2-2; 16 bases line up with TRBD2. Germline assignment: CDR1 SQVTM and CDR2 ANQGSEA. The CDR3 runs 13 residues. The junction had 4 bases not matched to a gene; V was cut back by 7 bases and J by 11 bases.

The gene calls are TRBV6-5 and TRBJ1-1; no firm D call. Trimming removed 6 bases from V and 1 base from J, with 15 bases in between. Germline lookup yields CDR1 MNHEY and CDR2 SVGAGI. The CDR3 loop spans 15 amino acids. The CDR3 DNA reads as TGTGCCAGCAGATCCGTCACAATAAGGAACACTGAAGCTTTCTTT. This sequence encodes CASRSVTIRNTEAFF.

As regards this clone: Other DNA sequences in the sample encode the same CDR3. The V and J genes are TRBV6-1 and TRBJ2-3; a possible D gene is TRBD1 (6 bases). Germline assignment: CDR1 MNHNS and CDR2 SASEGT. The CDR3 loop spans 12 amino acids. V was pared by 6 bases and J by 3 bases, with 7 bases between. The CDR3 DNA reads as TGTGCCAGCAGCAGGGGAACAGATACGCAGTATTTT. Protein sequence: CASSRGTDTQYF.

The gene calls are TRBV18 and TRBJ1-2; TRBD1 aligns across 10 bases. The CDR3 loop spans 16 amino acids. Germline lookup yields CDR1 KGHSH and CDR2 LQKENI. V shed 4 bases, J shed 3 bases, and the junction held 8 bases outside the gene matches. The CDR3 spells CASSQVGQGGYYGYTF. CDR3 bases: TGTGCCAGCTCACAAGTCGGACAGGGGGGCTACTATGGCTACACCTTC.

The gene calls are TRBV11-1 and TRBJ1-1, with TRBD1 matching over 8 bases. Germline CDR1 reads SGHAT; CDR2 reads FQDESV (reference sequence). Unmatched junction bases numbered 13, after V lost 1 base and J lost 3 bases. The CDR3 totals 18 residues. The CDR3 DNA reads TGTGCCAGCAGCTTAGTAGGGGATTGGGGACAGGAGGACACTGAAGCTTTCTTT. Its protein is CASSLVGDWGQEDTEAFF.

The genes are TRBV27 and TRBJ1-1; the D is unclear. The V end lost 0 bases, the J end lost 4 bases, and 9 bases lay between the germline ends. The CDR3 extends over 14 amino acids. Germline values: CDR1 MNHEY, CDR2 SMNVEV (reference sequence). DNA of the CDR3: TGTGCCAGCAGTTTATCCTTGAGGGTCACTGAAGCTTTCTTT. It encodes CASSLSLRVTEAFF.

V gene TRBV9 combines with J gene TRBJ2-3; maybe TRBD2 (6 bases). This CDR3 spans 13 amino acids. Germline loops: CDR1 SGDLS, CDR2 YYNGEE. Trimming stripped 4 bases from V and 11 bases from J, with 17 bases between. The CDR3 loop reads CASSLVGTPRQYF. DNA for the CDR3: TGTGCCAGCAGCCTAGTGGGGACTCCGCGGCAGTATTTT.

The rearrangement links TRBV6-4 to TRBJ1-5; possibly TRBD1 for D (6 bases). The V end was cut by 0 bases, the J end by 5 bases, with 23 bases between. The germline V gene has CDR1 MRHNA and CDR2 SNTAGT. The CDR3 covers 19 residues. Written as DNA, the CDR3 is TGTGCCAGCAGTGACTCGACAGGTGGGCCTCCCCGGCGCGATCAGCCCCAGCATTTT. Translation: CASSDSTGGPPRRDQPQHF.

This chain joins TRBV5-6 and TRBJ1-5; a possible D gene is TRBD1 (5 bases). The CDR3 is made up of 16 amino acids. Trimming cost V 4 bases and J 3 bases, with 17 bases left between them. Germline lookup yields CDR1 SGHDT and CDR2 YYEEEE. Written as DNA, the CDR3 is TGTGCCAGCAGCCGGGCGGGGCAGACTTCCAATCAGCCCCAGCATTTT. Protein: CASSRAGQTSNQPQHF.

V gene TRBV9 combines with J gene TRBJ2-5; 8 bases line up with TRBD1. V shed 4 bases, J shed 6 bases, and the junction held 14 bases outside the gene matches. The germline CDR1 and CDR2 sequences are SGDLS and YYNGEE. CDR3 size: 16 residues. The CDR3 DNA reads as TGTGCCAGCAGCCCGAACTCCCCGACAGGGGCTAAGACCCAGTACTTC. It yields the protein CASSPNSPTGAKTQYF.

This chain joins TRBV4-2 and TRBJ2-5, with TRBD2 matching 8 bases. In germline, CDR1 is LGHNA, CDR2 YNFKEQ. Losses at the gene ends were 3 bases for V and 3 bases for J; bases not matched to a gene: 9. The CDR3 loop spans 16 amino acids. This chain's CDR3 is CASSQEGGLAEETQYF. CDR3 nucleotide sequence: TGTGCCAGCAGCCAGGAGGGAGGACTAGCCGAAGAGACCCAGTACTTC.

V usage is TRBV2 and J usage is TRBJ1-4; D unresolved. The germline gives CDR1 SNHLY, CDR2 FYNNEI. The CDR3 extends over 14 amino acids. The ends were cut back, 8 bases at V and 0 bases at J, with 10 bases in the middle. CDR3 nucleotides: TGTGCCAGCTCACAAACAGCAACTAATGAAAAACTGTTTTTT. It specifies CASSQTATNEKLFF.

The gene calls are TRBV10-3 and TRBJ2-3, with a possible D match to TRBD2 (6 bases). Trimming took 10 bases from V and 0 from J, leaving 14 bases between them. This CDR3 region has 14 residues. Germline V gene lookup returns CDR1 ENHRY and CDR2 SYGVKD. The CDR3, as DNA: TGTGCCACCCGGGGGACTCTTAGCACAGATACGCAGTATTTT. Amino acids: CATRGTLSTDTQYF.

The chain combines TRBV5-1 with TRBJ2-7, with 13 positions matching TRBD2. CDR1 SGHRS and CDR2 YFSETQ come from the germline V gene. Trimming removed 0 bases from V and 2 bases from J; junction bases left unmatched: 5. The CDR3 covers 17 residues. CDR3 DNA: TGCGCCAGCAGCTTGGGACTAGCGGGGGGACCCCCCTACGAGCAGTACTTC. This codes for CASSLGLAGGPPYEQYF.

The rearrangement links TRBV9 to TRBJ2-1; D may be TRBD2 (5 bases). The germline V and J ends were trimmed by 4 bases and 5 bases, with 13 bases remaining between them. The CDR3 is 14 amino acids. Germline V lookup: CDR1 SGDLS, CDR2 YYNGEE. This CDR3 reads CASSPVAADNEQFF. The DNA of the CDR3 is TGTGCCAGCAGCCCTGTTGCAGCGGACAATGAGCAGTTCTTC.

This chain links TRBV19 with TRBJ2-3, with 13 positions matching TRBD2. Germline assignment: CDR1 LNHDA and CDR2 SQIVND (reference sequence). The J segment lost 6 bases and the V segment lost 4 bases, leaving 7 bases of the junction unmatched. The CDR3 length is 16 residues. The CDR3 sequence: CASSKELAGGRDTQYF. Written as DNA, the CDR3 is TGTGCCAGTAGTAAGGAACTAGCGGGGGGGAGGGATACGCAGTATTTT.

The gene calls are TRBV4-3 and TRBJ1-1; weak D call: TRBD1 (5 bases). V lost 0 bases, J lost 10 bases, and 12 bases lay in between. CDR1 and CDR2 from the germline V gene are LGHNA and YSLEER. The length of the CDR3 is 13 residues. The CDR3 DNA follows: TGCGCCAGCAGCCAAGAGGGGGGGAGGGGAGCTTTCTTT. Translated, it gives CASSQEGGRGAFF.

V usage is TRBV6-1 and J usage is TRBJ2-5; D ambiguous. The CDR3 covers 12 residues. Germline CDR1 MNHNS, CDR2 SASEGT. V lost 3 bases and J 4 bases, leaving 6 bases between the germline ends. CDR3 protein: CASSDLVETQYF. The DNA of the CDR3 is TGTGCCAGCAGTGATCTCGTAGAGACCCAGTACTTC.